The next 7 T cell receptor beta chains were all read from a single sample in a study of T cell repertoires in cytomegalovirus infection. Via MiXCR, TCRdb re-called the reads, giving one row per CDR3 protein. The profile shows fewer than 950,000 distinct CDR3 sequences, approximately 30% of them singletons. These receptors' antigens are unknown. The sequenced sample was cultured CD8+ T cells from PBMCs, obtained from culture after CMV antigen stimulation. These receptors were taken from a human donor in good health (CMV status not recorded). Some clones in this sample may be carry-over from other donors' samples.

This clonotype has just a few counts. CDR3 region: CASNQWGTSLPGELFF. The CDR3 nucleotides are TGTGCCAGCAATCAATGGGGGACTAGTCTGCCCGGGGAGCTGTTTTTT. The V gene is TRBV27, the J gene TRBJ2-2; 8 bases fit TRBD2. Germline values: CDR1 MNHEY, CDR2 SMNVEV (reference sequence). Losses at the gene ends were 7 bases for V and 6 bases for J; bases not matched to a gene: 13. The CDR3 loop spans 16 amino acids.

This chain uses TRBV4-1 with TRBJ2-7; D not certain. The germline CDR1 and CDR2 sequences are MGHRA and YSYEKL. This CDR3 comprises 12 residues. The germline V and J ends were trimmed by 3 bases and 5 bases, with 8 bases remaining between them. This CDR3 is CASSHDQHEQYF. CDR3 sequence (DNA): TGCGCCAGCAGCCACGACCAGCACGAGCAGTACTTC.

This clonotype has at least ten counts. This chain links TRBV7-2 with TRBJ2-3; D ambiguous. V gave up 5 bases and J gave up 0 bases, with 6 bases separating them. This CDR3 spans 13 amino acids. Germline values: CDR1 SGHTA, CDR2 FQGNSA. The CDR3 DNA reads TGTGCCAGCAGCAAGGACAGCACAGATACGCAGTATTTT. It translates to CASSKDSTDTQYF.

This clonotype was observed a handful of times. The chain joins TRBV27 to TRBJ2-4; unclear D gene. Germline V gene sequence: CDR1 MNHEY, CDR2 SMNVEV (reference sequence). The CDR3 covers 14 residues. The V gene lost 2 bases and the J gene lost 0 bases, with 5 bases spanning the gap. CDR3 amino acids: CASSLGRAKNIQYF. The DNA of the CDR3 is TGTGCCAGCAGTTTAGGCCGAGCCAAAAACATTCAGTACTTC.

This clonotype has only one observation. The chain employs TRBV7-9 and TRBJ2-5, with D perhaps TRBD1 (6 bases). The germline gives CDR1 SEHNR, CDR2 FQNEAQ (reference sequence). The CDR3 is 14 amino acids. Trimming removed 8 bases at V and 4 bases at J, with 17 bases between. CDR3 sequence: CASEGRGVIETQYF. Written as DNA, the CDR3 is TGTGCCAGCGAGGGCAGGGGTGTAATAGAGACCCAGTACTTC.

The V gene is TRBV5-8, the J gene TRBJ1-5, with D possibly being TRBD1 (6 bases). Trimming shortened V by 5 bases and J by 0 bases, and 18 bases separated the two germline ends. Germline CDR1 is SGHTS and CDR2 is YDEGEE. The CDR3 totals 17 residues. The CDR3 region is CASSSSGTWYSNQPQHF. In DNA, the CDR3 is TGTGCCAGCAGTTCCTCAGGGACATGGTATAGCAATCAGCCCCAGCATTTT.

The chain combines TRBV19 with TRBJ2-1, with a weak D call TRBD2 (6 bases). V lost 5 bases, J lost 6 bases, and 14 bases lay in between. Germline-derived CDR1 and CDR2 are LNHDA and SQIVND (reference sequence). This CDR3 contains 14 residues. The CDR3 region is CASSPRRGRNEQFF. As DNA, the CDR3 is TGTGCCAGTAGTCCCCGGAGGGGTCGCAATGAGCAGTTCTTC.